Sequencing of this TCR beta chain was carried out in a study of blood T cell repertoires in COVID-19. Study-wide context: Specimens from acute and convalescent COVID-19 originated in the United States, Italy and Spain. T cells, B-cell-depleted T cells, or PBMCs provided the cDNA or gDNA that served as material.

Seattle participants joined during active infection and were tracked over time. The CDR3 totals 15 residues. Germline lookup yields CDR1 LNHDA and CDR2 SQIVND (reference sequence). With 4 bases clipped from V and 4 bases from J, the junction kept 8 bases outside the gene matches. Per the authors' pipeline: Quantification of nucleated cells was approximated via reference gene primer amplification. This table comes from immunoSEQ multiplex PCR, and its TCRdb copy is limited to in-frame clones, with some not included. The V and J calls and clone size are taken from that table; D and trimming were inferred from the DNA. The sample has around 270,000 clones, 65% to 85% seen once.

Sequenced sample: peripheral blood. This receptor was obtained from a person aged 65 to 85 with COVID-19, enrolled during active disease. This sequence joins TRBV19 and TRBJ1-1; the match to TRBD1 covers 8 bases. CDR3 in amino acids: CASSTSGGWGTEAFF. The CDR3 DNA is TGTGCCAGTAGTACCTCAGGGGGCTGGGGCACTGAAGCTTTCTTT.